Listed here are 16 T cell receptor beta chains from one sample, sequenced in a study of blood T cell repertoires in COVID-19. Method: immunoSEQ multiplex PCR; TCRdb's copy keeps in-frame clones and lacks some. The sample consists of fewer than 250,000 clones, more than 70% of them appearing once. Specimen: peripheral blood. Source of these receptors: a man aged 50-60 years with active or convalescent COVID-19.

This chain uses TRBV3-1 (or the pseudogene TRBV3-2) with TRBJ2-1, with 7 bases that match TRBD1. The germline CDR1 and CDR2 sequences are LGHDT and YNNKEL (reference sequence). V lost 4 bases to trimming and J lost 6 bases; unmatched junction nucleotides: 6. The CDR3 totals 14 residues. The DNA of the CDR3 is TGTGCCAGCAGCCGACAGGGTTCGATCAATGAGCAGTTCTTC. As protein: CASSRQGSINEQFF.

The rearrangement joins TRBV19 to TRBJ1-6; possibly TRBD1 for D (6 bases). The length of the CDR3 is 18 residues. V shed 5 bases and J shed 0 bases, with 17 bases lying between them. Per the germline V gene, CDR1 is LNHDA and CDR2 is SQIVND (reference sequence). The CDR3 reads CASSPGQPRSSYNSPLHF. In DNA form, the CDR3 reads TGTGCCAGTAGTCCGGGACAACCCCGGAGCTCCTATAATTCACCCCTCCACTTT.

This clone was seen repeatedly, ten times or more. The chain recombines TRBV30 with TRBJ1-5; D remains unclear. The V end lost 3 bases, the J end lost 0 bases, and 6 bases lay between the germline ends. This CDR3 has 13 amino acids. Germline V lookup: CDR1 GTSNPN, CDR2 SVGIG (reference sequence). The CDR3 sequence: CAWSGDSNQPQHF. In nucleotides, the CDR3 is TGTGCCTGGAGCGGGGATAGCAATCAGCCCCAGCATTTT.

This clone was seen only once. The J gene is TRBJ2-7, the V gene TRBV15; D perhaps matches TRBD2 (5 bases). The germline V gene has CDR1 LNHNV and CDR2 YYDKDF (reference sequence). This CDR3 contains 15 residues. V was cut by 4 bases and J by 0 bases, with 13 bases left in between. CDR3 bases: TGTGCCACCAGCACTTTCCGGGGTTACTCCTACGAGCAGTACTTC. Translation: CATSTFRGYSYEQYF.

Here the CDR3 reads CAWNRESKLFF. The CDR3 nucleotides are TGTGCCTGGAACCGGGAATCAAAACTGTTTTTT. The rearrangement links TRBV30 to TRBJ1-4; D not resolved. Germline V gene sequence: CDR1 GTSNPN, CDR2 SVGIG (reference sequence). The CDR3 covers 11 residues. Trimming shortened V by 4 bases and J by 10 bases, and 10 bases separated the two germline ends.

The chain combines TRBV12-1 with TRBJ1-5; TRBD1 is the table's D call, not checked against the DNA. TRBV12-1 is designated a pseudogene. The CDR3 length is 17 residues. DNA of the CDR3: TGTGCCAGCAGCTTTACATACAGGGGGGGTGGCAATCAGCCCCAGCATTTT. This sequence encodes CASSFTYRGGGNQPQHF.

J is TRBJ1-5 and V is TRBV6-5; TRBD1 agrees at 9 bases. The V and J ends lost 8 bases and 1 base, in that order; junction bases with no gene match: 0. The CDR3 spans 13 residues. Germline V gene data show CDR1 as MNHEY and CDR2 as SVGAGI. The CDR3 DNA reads TGTGCCAGCGGGACAGGGAGCAATCAGCCCCAGCATTTT. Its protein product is CASGTGSNQPQHF.

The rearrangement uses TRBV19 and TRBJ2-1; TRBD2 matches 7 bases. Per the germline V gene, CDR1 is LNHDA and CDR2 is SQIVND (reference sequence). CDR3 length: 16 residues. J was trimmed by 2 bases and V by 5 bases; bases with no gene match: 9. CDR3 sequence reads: CASSPILAKPYNEQFF. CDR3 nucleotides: TGTGCCAGTAGTCCGATACTAGCGAAACCCTACAATGAGCAGTTCTTC.

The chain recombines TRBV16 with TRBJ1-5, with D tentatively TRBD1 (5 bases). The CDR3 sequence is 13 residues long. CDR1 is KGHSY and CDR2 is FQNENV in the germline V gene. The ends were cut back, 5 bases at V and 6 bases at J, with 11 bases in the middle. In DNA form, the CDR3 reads TGTGCCAGCAGCACCAGGGAGGTTCAGCCCCAGCATTTT. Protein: CASSTREVQPQHF.

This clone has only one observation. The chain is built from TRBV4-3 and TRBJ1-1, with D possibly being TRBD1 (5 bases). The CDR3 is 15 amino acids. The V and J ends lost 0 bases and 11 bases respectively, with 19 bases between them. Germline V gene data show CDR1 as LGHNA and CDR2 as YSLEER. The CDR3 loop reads CASSQERWGVLGAFF. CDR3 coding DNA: TGCGCCAGCAGCCAAGAGCGCTGGGGGGTGCTTGGGGCTTTCTTT.

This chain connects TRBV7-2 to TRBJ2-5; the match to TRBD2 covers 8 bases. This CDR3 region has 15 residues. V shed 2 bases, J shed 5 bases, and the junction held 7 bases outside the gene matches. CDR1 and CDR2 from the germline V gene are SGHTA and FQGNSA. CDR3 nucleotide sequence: TGTGCCAGCAGCTTATGGGGACTAGTATTGGAGACCCAGTACTTC. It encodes CASSLWGLVLETQYF. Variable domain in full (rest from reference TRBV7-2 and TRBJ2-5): GAGVSQSPSNKVTEKGKDVELRCDPISGHTALYWYRQSLGQGLEFLIYFQGNSAPDKSGLPSDRFSAERTGGSVSTLTIQRTQQEDSAVYLCASSLWGLVLETQYFGPGTRLLVL.

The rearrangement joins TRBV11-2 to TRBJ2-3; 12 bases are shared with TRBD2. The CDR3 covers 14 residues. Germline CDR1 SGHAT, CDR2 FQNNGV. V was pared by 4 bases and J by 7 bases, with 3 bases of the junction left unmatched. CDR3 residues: CASSSSGGANTQYF. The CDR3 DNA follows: TGTGCCAGCAGCTCTAGCGGGGGGGCCAATACGCAGTATTTT.

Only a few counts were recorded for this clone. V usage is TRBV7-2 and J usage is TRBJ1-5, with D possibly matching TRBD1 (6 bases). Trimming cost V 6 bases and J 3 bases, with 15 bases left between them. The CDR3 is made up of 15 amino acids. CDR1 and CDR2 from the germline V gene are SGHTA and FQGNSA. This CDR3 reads CASSSEGGFNQPQHF. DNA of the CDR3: TGTGCCAGCAGTTCCGAGGGGGGGTTCAATCAGCCCCAGCATTTT.

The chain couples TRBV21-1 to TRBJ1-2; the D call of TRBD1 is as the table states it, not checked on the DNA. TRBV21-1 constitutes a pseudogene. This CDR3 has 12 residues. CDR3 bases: TGTGCCAGAAGCTCAAGGGGGCACGGCTACACCTTC. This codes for CARSSRGHGYTF.

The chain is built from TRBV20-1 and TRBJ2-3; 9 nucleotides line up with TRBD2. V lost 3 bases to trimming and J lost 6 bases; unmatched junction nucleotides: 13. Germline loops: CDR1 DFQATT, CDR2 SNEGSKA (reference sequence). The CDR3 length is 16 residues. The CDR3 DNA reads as TGCAGTGCTAGTCCCTCCCTAGCGGGAAGGGCGGATACGCAGTATTTT. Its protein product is CSASPSLAGRADTQYF.

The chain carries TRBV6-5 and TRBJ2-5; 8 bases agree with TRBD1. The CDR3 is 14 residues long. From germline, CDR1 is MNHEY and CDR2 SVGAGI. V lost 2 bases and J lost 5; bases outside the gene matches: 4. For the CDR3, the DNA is TGTGCCAGCAGTTACGCACAGGGGGGCGAGACCCAGTACTTC. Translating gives CASSYAQGGETQYF.